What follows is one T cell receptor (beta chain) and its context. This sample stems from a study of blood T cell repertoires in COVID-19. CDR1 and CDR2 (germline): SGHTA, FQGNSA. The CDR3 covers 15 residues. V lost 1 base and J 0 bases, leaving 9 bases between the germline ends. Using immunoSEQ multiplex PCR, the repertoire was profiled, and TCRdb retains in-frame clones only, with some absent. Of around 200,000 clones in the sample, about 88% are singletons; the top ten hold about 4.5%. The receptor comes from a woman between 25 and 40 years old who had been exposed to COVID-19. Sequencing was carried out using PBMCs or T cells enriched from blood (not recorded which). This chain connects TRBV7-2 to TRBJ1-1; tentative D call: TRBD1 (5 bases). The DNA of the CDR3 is TGTGCCAGCAGCTTAGGCTGGACAATGAACACTGAAGCTTTCTTT. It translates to CASSLGWTMNTEAFF. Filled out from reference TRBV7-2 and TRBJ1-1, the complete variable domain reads GAGVSQSPSNKVTEKGKDVELRCDPISGHTALYWYRQSLGQGLEFLIYFQGNSAPDKSGLPSDRFSAERTGGSVSTLTIQRTQQEDSAVYLCASSLGWTMNTEAFFGQGTRLTVV.